At least ten counts were recorded for the clone carrying this T cell receptor (beta chain). Its antigen is unidentified. The record originates from a study of T cell repertoires in cytomegalovirus infection. Looking at the study overall: CMV infection together with matching HLA type was indicated by public TCR beta signatures. The study, taken as a whole, reports: CMV carriers having the relevant HLA were flagged by cumulative public TCR beta family frequency. CMV-specific TCR beta clonotypes restricted by HLA-C dominated the ex vivo response.

TCRdb called the reads again in MiXCR, with one record for every CDR3 protein. The repertoire consists of some 220,000 distinct CDR3 sequences, with approximately 7% occurring once and the leading ten covering under 7.5%. Germline lookup yields CDR1 MNHEY and CDR2 SVGEGT. The CDR3 is 17 residues long. Trimming shortened V by 2 bases and J by 1 base, and 17 bases separated the two germline ends. The chain couples TRBV6-2 or TRBV6-3 to TRBJ2-5; D unclear. The sample comprised PBMCs. This sequence originates from a human donor in good health (CMV status not recorded). Some clones in this sample may be carry-over from other donors' samples. The DNA for the CDR3 is TGTGCCAGCAGTTACGGTTTCGGTCGTGGCGTCCAAGAGACCCAGTACTTC. This codes for CASSYGFGRGVQETQYF.